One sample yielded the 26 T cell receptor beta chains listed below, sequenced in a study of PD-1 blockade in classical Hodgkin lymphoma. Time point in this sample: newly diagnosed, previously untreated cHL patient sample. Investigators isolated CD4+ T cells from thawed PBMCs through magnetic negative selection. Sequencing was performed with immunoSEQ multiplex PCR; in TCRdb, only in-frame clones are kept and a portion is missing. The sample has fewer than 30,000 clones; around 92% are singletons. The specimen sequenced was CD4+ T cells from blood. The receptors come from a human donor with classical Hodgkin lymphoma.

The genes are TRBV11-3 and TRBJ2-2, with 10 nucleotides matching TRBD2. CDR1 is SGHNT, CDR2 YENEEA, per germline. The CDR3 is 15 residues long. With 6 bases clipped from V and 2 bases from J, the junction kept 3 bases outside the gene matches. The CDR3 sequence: CASSRLAGNTGELFF. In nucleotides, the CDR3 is TGTGCCAGCAGTCGACTAGCGGGTAACACCGGGGAGCTGTTTTTT.

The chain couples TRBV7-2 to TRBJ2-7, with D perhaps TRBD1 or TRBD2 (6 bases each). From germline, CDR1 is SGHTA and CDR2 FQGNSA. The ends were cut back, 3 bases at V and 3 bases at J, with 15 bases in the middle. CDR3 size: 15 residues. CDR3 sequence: CASSFIRGPGYEQYF. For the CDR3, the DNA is TGTGCCAGCAGCTTTATCCGGGGGCCAGGCTACGAGCAGTACTTC.

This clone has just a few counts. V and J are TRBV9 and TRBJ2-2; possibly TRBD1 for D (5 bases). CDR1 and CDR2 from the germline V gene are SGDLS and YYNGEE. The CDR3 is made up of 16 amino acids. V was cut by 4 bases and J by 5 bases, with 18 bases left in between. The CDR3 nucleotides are TGTGCCAGCAGCCCCCACCCTCGGACAACAACCGGGGAGCTGTTTTTT. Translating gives CASSPHPRTTTGELFF.

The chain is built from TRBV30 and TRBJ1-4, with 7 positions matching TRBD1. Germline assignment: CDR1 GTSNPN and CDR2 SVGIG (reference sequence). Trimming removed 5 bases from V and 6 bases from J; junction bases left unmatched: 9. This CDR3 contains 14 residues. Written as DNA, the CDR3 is TGTGCCTGGGGGAGGGGGCCCGTAGATGAAAAACTGTTTTTT. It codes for CAWGRGPVDEKLFF.

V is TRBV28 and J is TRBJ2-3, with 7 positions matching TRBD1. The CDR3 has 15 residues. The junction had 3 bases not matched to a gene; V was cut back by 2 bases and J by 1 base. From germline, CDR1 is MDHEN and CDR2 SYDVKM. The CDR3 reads CASSLTGVGTDTQYF. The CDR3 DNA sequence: TGTGCCAGCAGTTTAACAGGGGTTGGCACAGATACGCAGTATTTT.

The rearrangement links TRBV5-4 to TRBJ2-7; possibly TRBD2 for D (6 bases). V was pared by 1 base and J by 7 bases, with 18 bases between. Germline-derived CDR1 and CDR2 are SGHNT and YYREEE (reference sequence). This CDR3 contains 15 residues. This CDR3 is CASSLKVGDLWEQYF. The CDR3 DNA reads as TGTGCCAGCAGCTTGAAGGTGGGGGACTTGTGGGAGCAGTACTTC.

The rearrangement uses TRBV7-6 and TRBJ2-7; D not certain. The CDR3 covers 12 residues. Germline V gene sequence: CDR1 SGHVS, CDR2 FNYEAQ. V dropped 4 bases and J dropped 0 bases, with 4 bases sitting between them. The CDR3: CASSSYSYEQYF. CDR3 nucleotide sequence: TGTGCCAGCAGCTCCTACTCCTACGAGCAGTACTTC.

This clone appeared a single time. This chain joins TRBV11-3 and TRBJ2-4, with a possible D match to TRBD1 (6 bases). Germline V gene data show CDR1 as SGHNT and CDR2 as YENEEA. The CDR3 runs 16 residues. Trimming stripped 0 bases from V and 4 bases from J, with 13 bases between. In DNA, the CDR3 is TGTGCCAGCAGCTTAGATACGCGTACAGGGAAAAACATTCAGTACTTC. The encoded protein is CASSLDTRTGKNIQYF.

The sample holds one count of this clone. CDR3 nucleotide sequence: TGTGCCAGCACCCGACGGGCACAGATCGGGTTTTTGCAGAGTGCGACAGATACGCAGTATTTT. This sequence encodes CASTRRAQIGFLQSATDTQYF. The chain carries TRBV7-6 and TRBJ2-3; no clear D gene. Per the germline V gene, CDR1 is SGHVS and CDR2 is FNYEAQ. This CDR3 has 21 amino acids. Deletions cut 7 bases from V and 3 bases from J, with 35 bases between.

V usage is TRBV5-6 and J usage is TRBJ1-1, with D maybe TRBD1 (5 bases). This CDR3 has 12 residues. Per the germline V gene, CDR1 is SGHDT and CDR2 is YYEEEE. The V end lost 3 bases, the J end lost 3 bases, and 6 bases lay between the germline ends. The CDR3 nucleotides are TGTGCCAGCAGCTGGGGGGACACTGAAGCTTTCTTT. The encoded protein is CASSWGDTEAFF.

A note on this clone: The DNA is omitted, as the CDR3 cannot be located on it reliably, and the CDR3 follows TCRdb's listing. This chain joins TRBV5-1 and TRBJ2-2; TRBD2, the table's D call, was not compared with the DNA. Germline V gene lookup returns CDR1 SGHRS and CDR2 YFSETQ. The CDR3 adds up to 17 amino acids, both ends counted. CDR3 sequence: CASTRTGLAWTPGSCFF.

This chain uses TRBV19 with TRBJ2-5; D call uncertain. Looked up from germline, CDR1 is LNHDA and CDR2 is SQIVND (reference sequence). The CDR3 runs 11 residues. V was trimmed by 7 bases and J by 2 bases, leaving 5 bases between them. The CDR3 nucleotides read TGTGCCAGTAAGGGACAAGAGACCCAGTACTTC. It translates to CASKGQETQYF.

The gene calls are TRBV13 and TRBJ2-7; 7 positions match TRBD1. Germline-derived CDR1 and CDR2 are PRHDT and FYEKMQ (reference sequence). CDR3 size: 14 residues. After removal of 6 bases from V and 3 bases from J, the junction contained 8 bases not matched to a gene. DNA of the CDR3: TGTGCCAGCAGTAGAGGCGGACAGGTCTACGAGCAGTACTTC. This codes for CASSRGGQVYEQYF. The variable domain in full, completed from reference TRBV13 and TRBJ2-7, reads AAGVIQSPRHLIKEKRETATLKCYPIPRHDTVYWYQQGPGQDPQFLISFYEKMQSDKGSIPDRFSAQQFSDYHSELNMSSLELGDSALYFCASSRGGQVYEQYFGPGTRLTVT.

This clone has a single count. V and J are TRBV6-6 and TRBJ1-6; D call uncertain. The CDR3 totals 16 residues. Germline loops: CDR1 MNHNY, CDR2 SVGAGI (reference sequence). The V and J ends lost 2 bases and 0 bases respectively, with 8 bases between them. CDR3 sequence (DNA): TGTGCCAGCAGTTACGACGGGTCCTCCTATAATTCACCCCTCCACTTT. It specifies CASSYDGSSYNSPLHF.

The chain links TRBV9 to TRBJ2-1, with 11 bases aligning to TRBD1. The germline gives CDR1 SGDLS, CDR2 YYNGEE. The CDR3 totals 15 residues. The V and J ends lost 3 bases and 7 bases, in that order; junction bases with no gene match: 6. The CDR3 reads CASSAGTGGENEQFF. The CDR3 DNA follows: TGTGCCAGCAGCGCAGGGACAGGGGGAGAAAATGAGCAGTTCTTC.

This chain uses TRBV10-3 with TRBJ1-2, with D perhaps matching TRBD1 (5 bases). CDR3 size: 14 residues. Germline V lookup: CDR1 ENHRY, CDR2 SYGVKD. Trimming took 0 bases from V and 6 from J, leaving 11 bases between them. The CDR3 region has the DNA TGTGCCATCAGTGAGTCGCGTCAGGGAGATGGCTACACCTTC. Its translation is CAISESRQGDGYTF.

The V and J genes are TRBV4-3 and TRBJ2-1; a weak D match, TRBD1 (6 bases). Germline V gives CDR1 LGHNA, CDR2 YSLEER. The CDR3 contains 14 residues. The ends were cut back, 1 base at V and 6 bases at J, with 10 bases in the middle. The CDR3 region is CASSQVRRGNEQFF. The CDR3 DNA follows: TGCGCCAGCAGCCAAGTGCGCAGGGGCAATGAGCAGTTCTTC.

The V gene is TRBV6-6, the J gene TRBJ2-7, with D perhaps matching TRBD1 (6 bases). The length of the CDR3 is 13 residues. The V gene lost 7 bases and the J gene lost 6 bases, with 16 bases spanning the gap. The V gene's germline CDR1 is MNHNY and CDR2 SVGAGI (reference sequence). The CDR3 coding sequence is TGTGCCAGCAAGGACAGTGAGCCTAGCGAGCAGTACTTC. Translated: CASKDSEPSEQYF.

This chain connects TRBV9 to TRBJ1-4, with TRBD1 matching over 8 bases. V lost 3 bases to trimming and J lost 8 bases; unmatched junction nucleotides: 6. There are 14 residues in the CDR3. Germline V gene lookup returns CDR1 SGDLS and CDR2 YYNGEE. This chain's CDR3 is CASSAGTGSEKLFF. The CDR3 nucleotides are TGTGCCAGCAGCGCAGGGACAGGTTCAGAAAAACTGTTTTTT.

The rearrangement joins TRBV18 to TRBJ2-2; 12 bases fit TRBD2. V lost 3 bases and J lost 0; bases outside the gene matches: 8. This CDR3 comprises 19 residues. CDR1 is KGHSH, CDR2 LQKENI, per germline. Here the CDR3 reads CASSPDRRTSGTNTGELFF. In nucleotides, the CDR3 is TGTGCCAGCTCACCGGACAGGCGGACTAGCGGGACGAACACCGGGGAGCTGTTTTTT.

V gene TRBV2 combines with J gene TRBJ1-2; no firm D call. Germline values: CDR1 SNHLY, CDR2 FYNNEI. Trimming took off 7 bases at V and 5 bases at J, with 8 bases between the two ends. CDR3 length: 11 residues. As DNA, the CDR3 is TGTGCCAGCACCCTCCTATATGGCTACACCTTC. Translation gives CASTLLYGYTF.

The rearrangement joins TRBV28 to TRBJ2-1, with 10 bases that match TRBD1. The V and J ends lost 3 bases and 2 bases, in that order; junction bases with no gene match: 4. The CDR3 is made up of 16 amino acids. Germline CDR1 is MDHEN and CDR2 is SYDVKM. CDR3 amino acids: CASSFSGTGAYNEQFF. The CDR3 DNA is TGTGCCAGCAGTTTTAGCGGGACAGGGGCCTACAATGAGCAGTTCTTC. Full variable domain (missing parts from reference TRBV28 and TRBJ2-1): DVKVTQSSRYLVKRTGEKVFLECVQDMDHENMFWYRQDPGLGLRLIYFSYDVKMKEKGDIPEGYSVSREKKERFSLILESASTNQTSMYLCASSFSGTGAYNEQFFGPGTRLTVL.

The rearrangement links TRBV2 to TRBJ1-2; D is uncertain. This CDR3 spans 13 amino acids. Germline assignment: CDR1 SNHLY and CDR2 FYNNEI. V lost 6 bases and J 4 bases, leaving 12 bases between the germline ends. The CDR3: CASRGEGAYGYTF. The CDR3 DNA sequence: TGTGCCAGCAGGGGCGAGGGTGCCTATGGCTACACCTTC.

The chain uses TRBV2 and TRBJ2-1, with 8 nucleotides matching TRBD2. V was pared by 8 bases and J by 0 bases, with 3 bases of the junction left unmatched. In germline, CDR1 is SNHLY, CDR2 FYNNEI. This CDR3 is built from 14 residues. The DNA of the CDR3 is TGTGCCAGCGGCAGCGGGAGCTCCTACAATGAGCAGTTCTTC. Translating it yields CASGSGSSYNEQFF.

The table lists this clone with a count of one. The CDR3 reads CASSFGDRNTIYF. The CDR3 DNA reads as TGTGCCAGCAGCTTCGGGGATAGAAACACCATATATTTT. The chain joins TRBV5-5 to TRBJ1-3; D not resolved. The germline V and J ends were trimmed by 2 bases and 5 bases, with 8 bases remaining between them. Germline values: CDR1 SGHKS, CDR2 YYEKEE (reference sequence). The CDR3 runs to 13 residues.

The CDR3 sequence is CASSEQGANEKLFF. The CDR3 region has the DNA TGTGCCAGCAGTGAACAGGGGGCTAATGAAAAACTGTTTTTT. This chain joins TRBV2 and TRBJ1-4; TRBD1 agrees at 7 bases. CDR1 SNHLY and CDR2 FYNNEI come from the germline V gene. The CDR3 is made up of 14 amino acids. Trimming cost V 2 bases and J 3 bases; bases outside gene matches: 0.